This T cell receptor (beta chain) was sequenced during a study of CD8+ T cells in alopecia areata. Extraction of RNA preceded its reverse transcription into cDNA, which served as the sequencing template. Repertoires were generated with immunoSEQ multiplex PCR, while TCRdb's copy carries only in-frame clones and drops some. The repertoire holds under 350,000 clones, 58% seen once, with around 1.8% in the top ten. Treatment in this sample: oral pan-JAK inhibitor, 5-10 mg twice daily. Per germline, CDR1 MGHDK and CDR2 SYGVNS. This CDR3 spans 15 amino acids. The germline V and J ends were trimmed by 2 bases and 5 bases, with 15 bases remaining between them.

Here the sequenced sample was CD4+ T cells sorted from blood, taken at week 24, from a patient treated with tofacitinib. The V gene is TRBV25-1, the J gene TRBJ1-2; D gene ambiguous. The TCR comes from a human donor with alopecia areata. CDR3 DNA: TGTGCCAGCAGTGAACCCGGAGTACAGTCTTATGGCTACACCTTC. Its protein product is CASSEPGVQSYGYTF.